The rows below give T cell receptor beta chains drawn from one sample of a study of OX40 agonist ivuxolimab in advanced cancers. Sequencing used immunoSEQ multiplex PCR; TCRdb keeps in-frame clones, though not all of them. The sample gives tens of thousands of clones, around nine tenths of which show up once; about 8% is in the top ten. Sequences were derived from CD4+ or CD8+ T cells sorted from blood, sampled in a trial of the OX40 agonist ivuxolimab. The source of these receptors is an adult with an advanced solid tumor such as melanoma, head and neck, liver or kidney cancer. Both conserved end residues are part of each CDR3. The D gene is left open where the match is weak. Only some rows state a clone size, as once, few, many or a class for expanded clones.

CDR3: CASSARLAGLPHEQYF
DNA: TGTGCCAGCAGCGCCCGACTAGCGGGGCTACCCCACGAGCAGTACTTC
J: TRBJ2-7
D: TRBD2
size: .
V: TRBV7-9

CDR3: CASSERQGFLSYNEQFF
DNA: TGCGCCAGCAGTGAGCGCCAGGGGTTCCTATCCTACAATGAGCAGTTCTTC
J: TRBJ2-1
D: .
size: .
V: TRBV10-1

CDR3: CASSPRGKETQYF
DNA: TGTGCCAGCTCACCAAGGGGGAAAGAGACCCAGTACTTC
J: TRBJ2-5
D: .
size: .
V: TRBV18

CDR3: CASRAGTGELFF
DNA: TGTGCCAGTAGAGCGGGGACCGGGGAGCTGTTTTTT
J: TRBJ2-2
D: TRBD2
size: .
V: TRBV28

CDR3: CASSLQGTTDTQYF
DNA: TGTGCCAGCAGCTTACAGGGGACGACAGATACGCAGTATTTT
J: TRBJ2-3
D: .
size: .
V: TRBV7-2

CDR3: CSVSGSGANVLTF
DNA: TGCAGCGTTAGTGGCTCTGGGGCCAACGTCCTGACTTTC
J: TRBJ2-6
D: .
size: .
V: TRBV29-1

CDR3: CASSQASGQPYGYTF
DNA: TGTGCCAGCAGTCAGGCGAGCGGACAGCCCTATGGCTACACCTTC
J: TRBJ1-2
D: .
size: once
V: TRBV6-1

CDR3: CASSLIAGGSTDTQYF
DNA: TGTGCCAGCAGCTTAATAGCGGGAGGTAGCACAGATACGCAGTATTTT
J: TRBJ2-3
D: TRBD2
size: .
V: TRBV7-9

CDR3: CASSEFSGGYNEQFF
DNA: TGTGCCAGCAGTGAATTTAGCGGAGGATACAATGAGCAGTTCTTC
J: TRBJ2-1
D: .
size: once
V: TRBV25-1

CDR3: CASSFQRDSSSTEAFF
DNA: TGCGCCAGCAGTTTTCAACGGGACAGCTCCTCCACTGAAGCTTTCTTT
J: TRBJ1-1
D: TRBD1
size: .
V: TRBV10-1

CDR3: CASSPLMGADTGELFF
DNA: TGTGCCAGCAGCCCTCTGATGGGAGCGGACACCGGGGAGCTGTTTTTT
J: TRBJ2-2
D: .
size: .
V: TRBV7-9

CDR3: CASTMLGGSGANVLTF
DNA: TGTGCCAGCACCATGTTGGGAGGGTCTGGGGCCAACGTCCTGACTTTC
J: TRBJ2-6
D: TRBD2
size: .
V: TRBV7-9

CDR3: CASSLMGYSYEQYF
DNA: TGTGCCAGCAGCTTAATGGGCTACTCCTACGAGCAGTACTTC
J: TRBJ2-7
D: .
size: .
V: TRBV11-2

CDR3: CASSQSFSGRGPTGELFF
DNA: TGTGCCAGCAGTCAGTCCTTTAGCGGGAGGGGTCCCACCGGGGAGCTGTTTTTT
J: TRBJ2-2
D: TRBD2
size: .
V: TRBV2

CDR3: CASSPRRIYGYTF
DNA: TGTGCCAGCAGTCCAAGACGGATCTATGGCTACACCTTC
J: TRBJ1-2
D: .
size: few
V: TRBV28

CDR3: CASSFRGRETQYF
DNA: TGTGCCAGCAGCTTCAGGGGGCGAGAGACCCAGTACTTC
J: TRBJ2-5
D: TRBD1
size: .
V: TRBV5-4

CDR3: CASSLPSGINQPQHF
DNA: TGTGCCAGCAGTTTACCAAGCGGGATCAATCAGCCCCAGCATTTT
J: TRBJ1-5
D: .
size: .
V: TRBV28

CDR3: CASSPMTASNYGYTF
DNA: TGTGCCAGCTCACCTATGACAGCTTCTAACTATGGCTACACCTTC
J: TRBJ1-2
D: .
size: .
V: TRBV18

CDR3: CASSSDWTDTQYF
DNA: TGTGCTAGCAGCTCCGACTGGACAGATACGCAGTATTTT
J: TRBJ2-3
D: .
size: .
V: TRBV7-7

CDR3: CASSLEGDYGYTF
DNA: TGCGCCAGCAGCTTGGAGGGGGACTATGGCTACACCTTC
J: TRBJ1-2
D: .
size: .
V: TRBV5-1

CDR3: CASSYLVQETQYF
DNA: TGTGCCAGCAGTTACCTGGTCCAAGAGACCCAGTACTTC
J: TRBJ2-5
D: .
size: .
V: TRBV28

CDR3: CASSPPGTSGSYEQYF
DNA: TGTGCCAGCAGTCCTCCCGGGACTAGCGGCTCCTACGAGCAGTACTTC
J: TRBJ2-7
D: TRBD2
size: once
V: TRBV2

CDR3: CASSPPGMNEQFF
DNA: TGTGCCAGCTCACCACCGGGAATGAATGAGCAGTTCTTC
J: TRBJ2-1
D: .
size: .
V: TRBV18

CDR3: CASSSPQGGRNIQYF
DNA: TGCGCCAGCAGCTCTCCGCAGGGGGGCCGAAACATTCAGTACTTC
J: TRBJ2-4
D: .
size: once
V: TRBV5-1

CDR3: CASSLAQNYQPQHF
DNA: TGTGCCAGCAGTTTAGCACAGAACTATCAGCCCCAGCATTTT
J: TRBJ1-5
D: .
size: .
V: TRBV28

CDR3: CASRKDRAYEQYF
DNA: TGTGCCAGCAGGAAGGACAGGGCGTACGAGCAGTACTTC
J: TRBJ2-7
D: TRBD1
size: .
V: TRBV6-6

CDR3: CASSKIAAGNKNTEAFF
DNA: TGTGCCAGCAGCAAAATCGCGGCAGGGAATAAGAACACTGAAGCTTTCTTT
J: TRBJ1-1
D: .
size: .
V: TRBV21-1

CDR3: CASSKGQGREKLFF
DNA: TGTGCCAGCAGTAAGGGACAGGGGAGGGAAAAACTGTTTTTT
J: TRBJ1-4
D: TRBD1
size: .
V: TRBV28

CDR3: CASSAGTGDTEAFF
DNA: TGTGCCAGCAGCGCCGGGACAGGGGACACTGAAGCTTTCTTT
J: TRBJ1-1
D: TRBD1
size: .
V: TRBV9

CDR3: CASSSHGTGDYGYTF
DNA: TGTGCCAGCAGTTCTCATGGGACAGGGGACTATGGCTACACCTTC
J: TRBJ1-2
D: TRBD1
size: few
V: TRBV27

CDR3: CATSRDPGPSYEQYF
DNA: TGTGCCACCAGCAGGGACCCGGGACCCTCCTACGAGCAGTACTTC
J: TRBJ2-7
D: .
size: .
V: TRBV15

CDR3: CASSKGQGRETQYF
DNA: TGTGCCAGCAGTAAGGGACAGGGAAGGGAGACCCAGTACTTC
J: TRBJ2-5
D: TRBD1
size: .
V: TRBV28

CDR3: CASSEKGPTSNQPQHF
DNA: TGTGCCAGCAGTGAGAAGGGTCCAACTAGCAATCAGCCCCAGCATTTT
J: TRBJ1-5
D: .
size: .
V: TRBV2

CDR3: CASSLTSGISTDTQYF
DNA: TGTGCCAGCAGCTTGACTAGCGGGATCAGCACAGATACGCAGTATTTT
J: TRBJ2-3
D: TRBD2
size: .
V: TRBV5-6

CDR3: CASSPTGTHTQYF
DNA: TGTGCCAGCAGCCCTACAGGGACCCATACGCAGTATTTT
J: TRBJ2-3
D: .
size: .
V: TRBV6-8

CDR3: CASSLALGGNGYTF
DNA: TGTGCCAGCAGCTTAGCCCTCGGCGGGAATGGCTACACCTTC
J: TRBJ1-2
D: .
size: .
V: TRBV7-2

CDR3: CASSLGPPGYGYTF
DNA: TGCGCCAGCAGCTTGGGGCCCCCAGGGTACGGCTACACCTTC
J: TRBJ1-2
D: .
size: .
V: TRBV5-1

CDR3: CASSSPAGAGNIQYF
DNA: TGTGCCAGCAGTTCCCCGGCGGGAGCGGGAAACATTCAGTACTTC
J: TRBJ2-4
D: TRBD2
size: .
V: TRBV28

CDR3: CASSLGGGRETQYF
DNA: TGTGCCAGCTCACTAGGTGGGGGTCGGGAGACCCAGTACTTC
J: TRBJ2-5
D: .
size: .
V: TRBV18

CDR3: CASSLRQGVSEKLFF
DNA: TGTGCCAGCAGTTTACGACAGGGGGTTAGTGAAAAACTGTTTTTT
J: TRBJ1-4
D: TRBD1
size: .
V: TRBV28

CDR3: CASSPLNEQFF
DNA: TGTGCCAGCAGCCCACTCAATGAGCAGTTCTTC
J: TRBJ2-1
D: .
size: .
V: TRBV11-2

CDR3: CASSLYPQGSNQPQHF
DNA: TGTGCCAGCAGTTTATACCCCCAAGGGAGCAATCAGCCCCAGCATTTT
J: TRBJ1-5
D: .
size: .
V: TRBV28

CDR3: CASSSARGGGTDTQYF
DNA: TGCGCCAGCAGCAGCGCCCGGGGAGGAGGCACAGATACGCAGTATTTT
J: TRBJ2-3
D: .
size: .
V: TRBV5-1

CDR3: CASSPRLNNEQFF
DNA: TGTGCCAGCAGCCCCCGACTGAACAATGAGCAGTTCTTC
J: TRBJ2-1
D: .
size: .
V: TRBV11-2

CDR3: CASSLAGSVSYEQYF
DNA: TGTGCCAGCAGCTTAGCAGGTAGCGTATCCTACGAGCAGTACTTC
J: TRBJ2-7
D: .
size: .
V: TRBV11-2

CDR3: CASSSGLAGSYEQYF
DNA: TGCGCCAGCAGCTCGGGACTAGCGGGATCCTACGAGCAGTACTTC
J: TRBJ2-7
D: TRBD2
size: .
V: TRBV5-1

CDR3: CASSLWYRGYTF
DNA: TGTGCCAGCAGCTTATGGTATCGGGGCTACACCTTC
J: TRBJ1-2
D: .
size: .
V: TRBV7-3

CDR3: CASSFRPGDEQYF
DNA: TGTGCCAGCAGCTTCCGCCCAGGGGACGAGCAGTACTTC
J: TRBJ2-7
D: .
size: .
V: TRBV7-2